This T cell receptor (beta chain) emerged from a study of OX40 agonist ivuxolimab in advanced cancers. General study results and limits: At 0.1 to 3.0 mg/kg, clonal expansion of CD4+ and CD8+ blood T cells had occurred by week 6. Nonresponders included some who also had low normalized T-cell clonal expansion.

Concerning this clone itself: Its specificity is not known.

The CDR3 covers 14 residues. Germline V lookup: CDR1 SQVTM, CDR2 ANQGSEA. The V end was cut by 1 base, the J end by 12 bases, with 19 bases between. Libraries were prepared by immunoSEQ multiplex PCR; TCRdb keeps only in-frame clonotypes and omits some of them. In the table there are approximately 14,000 clones, around four fifths of which are singletons. The V gene is TRBV29-1, the J gene TRBJ2-1; D unresolved. The receptor was isolated from an adult with an advanced solid tumor such as melanoma, head and neck, liver or kidney cancer. The specimen was CD4+ or CD8+ T cells sorted from blood, collected in a trial of the OX40 agonist ivuxolimab. Here the CDR3 reads CSVEGSGTPYGQFF. For the CDR3, the DNA is TGCAGCGTTGAAGGGTCTGGTACACCGTACGGGCAGTTCTTC.